This TCR beta chain appears in the sequencing data of a study of blood T cell repertoires in COVID-19 (dated by TCRdb to 2018 to 2021). Some background on the complete study: The collaborator samples originated in the United States, Italy and Spain and spanned the acute and convalescent phases of COVID-19. Nearly every sample came with metadata listing a de-identified subject ID, COVID-19 status, age in years and sex. Subjects who had been exposed to COVID-19, were actively infected with it, or had recovered from it provided the deeply sampled blood TCRbeta repertoires that made up the dataset. Where HLA class I and class II types were available, the types were taken from metadata supplied by the sample provider, not from assay-based typing. The repertoires were released in a freely available public database intended as a resource for research on the immune response to SARS-CoV-2. The material from the prospective study consisted of cDNA or gDNA derived from T cells, B-cell-depleted T cells, or PBMCs. The samples were drawn from two sources: the first 160 participants of the ongoing ImmuneRACE study, and 1,000 to 1,500 subjects contributed by 6 global collaborators.

TCRbeta CDR3 regions were amplified from genomic DNA using the immunoSEQ Assay, a bias-controlled multiplex PCR. As for the authors' bioinformatics: Within the assay, amplification of reference gene primers was used to estimate how many nucleated cells each sample contained. To quantify the absolute abundance of each unique TCRbeta CDR3 rearrangement, sequence reads were collapsed and filtered. For each sample, productive Simpson clonality was calculated as the square root of Simpson's diversity index over productive rearrangements. TCRdb provides this immuneACCESS table in a form limited to in-frame rearrangements. Some clones are lacking; in checked studies, under half of them reflect an unresolved V gene, and why the rest are absent is not known. V and J calls and clone size are given by that table; D and trimming were obtained from the DNA. A total of about 140,000 clones appear in this sample, around four fifths of them only once. Together, the top ten hold less than 7.5% of the sample.

For CDR1 and CDR2, the germline V gene lists MRHNA and SNTAGT. CDR3 length: 16 amino acids, cysteine to phenylalanine. The CDR3 DNA has 48 bases and is translated from base 1. V ends up 3 bases short and J 6 bases short, with an unmatched junction base count of 11. Here is what the overall study found, with its caveats: The quantity of clinical and demographic metadata differed by source and by participant and was supplied without curation.

With respect to this clone: What antigen it recognizes has not been identified. Base qualities are not recorded, but no much larger clone differs from it by a single base.

Enrolling through a virtual design, the prospective study's participants ranged in age from roughly 18 to 90 years and lived across 20 to 30 United States geographic areas. To assign participants to cohorts, the prospective study relied on clinical history that participants themselves reported in a screening survey and a study questionnaire. Recovered participants in ImmuneRACE Cohort 3 were defined by two consecutive negative NP/OP PCR tests, clearance by a healthcare professional, or resolution of symptoms. In the prospective study, mobile phlebotomists collected whole blood, serum and a nasopharyngeal or oropharyngeal swab from each participant. Additional blood draws and questionnaires over an approximately 2-month period could optionally be provided by prospective study participants. Before DNA extraction, blood samples from the prospective study were shipped at room temperature or frozen.

In this chain, TRBV6-4 is recombined with TRBJ2-1; TRBD1 fits 7 bases in the junction. This TCR was recovered from a woman aged 45-65 years who had recovered from COVID-19. Sequenced input: PBMCs or T cells enriched from blood (not recorded which). The CDR3 sequence is CASSELGGHYGNEQFF. The sequence in DNA is TGTGCCAGCAGTGAATTAGGGGGCCATTATGGCAATGAGCAGTTCTTC.